Below are 8 T cell receptor beta chains sequenced from a single sample in a study of technical replicates of blood from a handful of donors. Some clones are missing from TCRdb's copy, which holds only in-frame ones; the method was immunoSEQ multiplex PCR. The repertoire consists of under 85,000 clones, with 93% occurring once and the leading ten covering about 0.26%. Sequenced material: T cells isolated from PBMCs. All receptors come from a human donor in good health.

The rearrangement links TRBV5-1 to TRBJ2-1; 10 nucleotides match TRBD1. The germline CDR1 and CDR2 sequences are SGHRS and YFSETQ. The CDR3 is made up of 15 amino acids. The V segment lost 5 bases and the J segment 6 bases; nucleotides outside the gene matches: 8. Here the CDR3 reads CASSSGTGAGNEQFF. DNA of the CDR3: TGCGCCAGCAGTTCCGGGACAGGGGCTGGCAATGAGCAGTTCTTC.

The chain joins TRBV10-3 to TRBJ1-1; TRBD1 aligns across 8 bases. The germline CDR1 and CDR2 sequences are ENHRY and SYGVKD. The CDR3 is made up of 14 amino acids. The trim removed 6 bases at V and 1 base at J, leaving 4 bases unmatched. The CDR3 sequence: CAISQGAKNTEAFF. CDR3 nucleotide sequence: TGTGCCATCAGCCAGGGGGCTAAGAACACTGAAGCTTTCTTT.

This clone was recorded a few times. J is TRBJ1-1 and V is TRBV10-3, with D unclear. The germline gives CDR1 ENHRY, CDR2 SYGVKD. The CDR3 covers 14 residues. V lost 6 bases to trimming and J lost 1 base, with 12 bases between them. CDR3 coding DNA: TGTGCCATCAGAAGCGTTCGGGGGAACACTGAAGCTTTCTTT. Residues: CAIRSVRGNTEAFF.

The rearrangement joins TRBV19 to TRBJ1-5, with D possibly TRBD1 on 5 matching bases. Deletions cut 1 base from V and 3 bases from J, with 7 bases between. This CDR3 contains 14 residues. Germline lookup yields CDR1 LNHDA and CDR2 SQIVND (reference sequence). Here the CDR3 DNA reads TGTGCCAGTAGTATAGCAGGGCCCAATCAGCCCCAGCATTTT. As protein: CASSIAGPNQPQHF. The complete variable domain, with remaining parts taken from reference TRBV19 and TRBJ1-5, reads DGGITQSPKYLFRKEGQNVTLSCEQNLNHDAMYWYRQDPGQGLRLIYYSQIVNDFQKGDIAEGYSVSREKKESFPLTVTSAQKNPTAFYLCASSIAGPNQPQHFGDGTRLSIL.

The V gene is TRBV28, the J gene TRBJ1-2; D is possibly TRBD1 (6 bases). Looked up from germline, CDR1 is MDHEN and CDR2 is SYDVKM. V lost 5 bases and J 3 bases, leaving 22 bases between the germline ends. The CDR3 runs 17 residues. This chain's CDR3 is CASSTGPGGARYYGYTF. The CDR3 coding sequence is TGTGCCAGCAGTACTGGTCCGGGGGGCGCGCGTTACTATGGCTACACCTTC.

The chain has TRBV7-2 and TRBJ1-2, with D perhaps TRBD1 (6 bases). V lost 5 bases to trimming and J lost 1 base, with 8 bases between them. CDR1 is SGHTA, CDR2 FQGNSA, per germline. CDR3 length: 13 residues. CDR3 bases: TGTGCCAGCAGCCAGGACAGTAACTATGGCTACACCTTC. This gives the protein CASSQDSNYGYTF.

The V call is TRBV6-1, the J call TRBJ2-5; D may be TRBD1 (5 bases). CDR1 and CDR2 from the germline V gene are MNHNS and SASEGT. V shed 6 bases and J shed 7 bases, with 9 bases lying between them. The CDR3 has 11 residues. This chain's CDR3 is CASRGQGTQYF. The CDR3 DNA sequence: TGTGCCAGCAGGGGGCAGGGGACCCAGTACTTC.

V is TRBV27 and J is TRBJ2-7; D is perhaps TRBD2 (6 bases). Germline V gives CDR1 MNHEY, CDR2 SMNVEV (reference sequence). Trimming removed 5 bases at V and 0 bases at J, with 17 bases between. The CDR3 is 16 amino acids. CDR3 amino acids: CASSLRGIDSSYEQYF. DNA of the CDR3: TGTGCCAGCAGTCTCCGGGGGATTGATAGCTCCTACGAGCAGTACTTC.